The rows below give T cell receptor beta chains drawn from one sample of a study of high-grade serous ovarian cancer treatment subgroups. Profiled with immunoSEQ multiplex PCR; TCRdb holds only in-frame clones, not every one. The sample contains about 15,000 clones, 86% of which appear only once. Sequencing was performed on tumor tissue. All receptors come from a human donor with high-grade serous ovarian cancer. Both conserved end residues are part of each CDR3. A D gene is named only where the DNA matches it firmly. Clone size is not always given. Where it is, it says once, few, many or a class for expanded clones.

abundance | j_gene | d_gene | v_gene | len | CDR3nt | CDR3aa
. | TRBJ2-5 | TRBD1 | TRBV5-1 | 15 | TGCGCCAGCAGCCGAGGGGGGACAGGGTTGGAGACCCAGTACTTC | CASSRGGTGLETQYF
. | TRBJ2-7 | . | TRBV10-1 | 13 | TGCGCCAGCAGTGAGGCAGGATCCTACGAGCAGTACTTC | CASSEAGSYEQYF
. | TRBJ2-4 | TRBD1 | TRBV11-3 | 18 | TGTGCCAGCAGCCCTTTTAACGGGACAGGGGGCGCCAAAAACATTCAGTACTTC | CASSPFNGTGGAKNIQYF
. | TRBJ1-5 | . | TRBV9 | 15 | TGTGCCAGCAGCGTAGACGGGAATAGCAATCAGCCCCAGCATTTT | CASSVDGNSNQPQHF
. | TRBJ1-2 | TRBD1 | TRBV28 | 10 | TGTGCCAGCAGTGGGGACAGTGTCACCTTC | CASSGDSVTF
. | TRBJ1-5 | . | TRBV30 | 13 | TGTGCCTGGAGTGTGGCGGACAATCAGCCCCAGCATTTT | CAWSVADNQPQHF
. | TRBJ2-1 | . | TRBV19 | 17 | TGTGCCAGTAGTTCTCTTTCCGGGACAAAGGGGTCCAATGAGCAGTTCTTC | CASSSLSGTKGSNEQFF
. | TRBJ1-2 | . | TRBV6-5 | 15 | TGTGCCAGCAGTTACTCGTCAGGCTTGTGGTATGGCTACACCTTC | CASSYSSGLWYGYTF
. | TRBJ1-2 | . | TRBV6-5 | 16 | TGTGCCAGCAGTTACTCGACCACAGGGCGAAGCTATGGCTACACCTTC | CASSYSTTGRSYGYTF
. | TRBJ1-2 | TRBD1 | TRBV7-9 | 18 | TGTGCCAGCAGCCCATTATTCTTACAGGGGGCGACGTTAAAGGGCTACACCTTC | CASSPLFLQGATLKGYTF
. | TRBJ1-6 | . | TRBV5-1 | 15 | TGCGCCAGCAGCTTGGGGGGGGACAAGTATTCACCCCTCCACTTT | CASSLGGDKYSPLHF
. | TRBJ2-7 | . | TRBV7-2 | 12 | TGTGCCAGCAGTCAAACAGGCTACGAGCAGTACTTC | CASSQTGYEQYF
. | TRBJ1-2 | TRBD1 | TRBV27 | 15 | TGTGCCAGCAGTCATCAGGGGCACAGGGGGGATGGCTACACCTTC | CASSHQGHRGDGYTF
. | TRBJ1-2 | . | TRBV19 | 15 | TGTGCCAGTAGTATAGCGGCAGGACCTAACTATGGCTACACCTTC | CASSIAAGPNYGYTF
. | TRBJ1-2 | . | TRBV19 | 15 | TGTGCCAGTAGTATAGGCTTGGGGCAGGCCCGCGGCTACACCTTC | CASSIGLGQARGYTF
. | TRBJ2-3 | . | TRBV28 | 15 | TGTGCCAGCAGTTCAGCGAGCAGGGCCACAGATATGCAGTATTTT | CASSSASRATDMQYF
. | TRBJ2-7 | . | TRBV11-2 | 16 | TGTGCCAGCAGCCAGCTCGGCGGGCTGGGGGTCTACGAGCAGTACTTC | CASSQLGGLGVYEQYF
once | TRBJ1-2 | TRBD1 | TRBV27 | 16 | TGTGCCAGCAGTCCAGGGGGGGGGCCAGCTAACTATGGCTACACCTTC | CASSPGGGPANYGYTF
. | TRBJ2-5 | TRBD2 | TRBV5-4 | 17 | TGTGCCAGCAAAACCGGGACTAGCGGGGGGGTCCAAGAGACCCAGTACTTC | CASKTGTSGGVQETQYF
. | TRBJ1-5 | TRBD1 | TRBV5-6 | 16 | TGTGCCAGCAGCTTGGAAAGGGGGCACGGCAATCAGCCCCAGCATTTT | CASSLERGHGNQPQHF
. | TRBJ1-4 | TRBD1 | TRBV5-1 | 13 | TGCGCCAGCAGCATAGGACAGGGGGGGAAACTGTTTTTT | CASSIGQGGKLFF
. | TRBJ2-5 | . | TRBV5-1 | 15 | TGCGCCAGCGGATCACGCGGGACAATAGGGGAGACCCAGTACTTC | CASGSRGTIGETQYF
. | TRBJ2-2 | TRBD1 | TRBV2 | 15 | TGTGCCAGCAGCCCGGACAGGGCCCCCACCGGGGAGCTGTTTTTT | CASSPDRAPTGELFF
. | TRBJ1-3 | . | TRBV9 | 16 | TGTGCCAGCAGCGTCTTGGGCGCTTCCTCTGGAAACACCATATATTTT | CASSVLGASSGNTIYF
. | TRBJ1-2 | TRBD1 | TRBV2 | 16 | TGTGCCAGCAACGACCCCCGGGACAGGGGGAGGTATGGCTACACCTTC | CASNDPRDRGRYGYTF
. | TRBJ2-7 | . | TRBV19 | 14 | TGTGCCAGTAAAGACTCCCTGCGACCCTACGAGCAGTACTTC | CASKDSLRPYEQYF
. | TRBJ1-5 | TRBD1 | TRBV2 | 19 | TGTGCCAGCAGTGGTGACGCCCCCACAGGGGGAGGGGGCAATCAGCCCCAGCATTTT | CASSGDAPTGGGGNQPQHF
. | TRBJ2-1 | TRBD1 | TRBV18 | 15 | TGTGCCAGCTCAACAGGGGTGTCCCTCTACAATGAGCAGTTCTTC | CASSTGVSLYNEQFF
. | TRBJ2-1 | . | TRBV20-1 | 11 | TGCAGTGCTAGAGACGGTTATGAGCAGTTCTTC | CSARDGYEQFF
. | TRBJ1-1 | . | TRBV19 | 15 | TGTGCCAGTAGCCAAGGGGGACATTTCATTTCTGAAGCTTTCTTT | CASSQGGHFISEAFF
. | TRBJ2-5 | . | TRBV7-6 | 14 | TGTGCCAGCAGCTTCAGGATGCTTTGGGAGACCCAGTACTTC | CASSFRMLWETQYF
. | TRBJ2-3 | TRBD1 | TRBV5-1 | 14 | TGCGCCAGCAGCGACAGGGGGCGCACAGATACGCAGTATTTT | CASSDRGRTDTQYF
. | TRBJ1-1 | . | TRBV19 | 16 | TGTGCCAGTATGGGGGGAGGGAAGGGGAAAAACACTGAAGCTTTCTTT | CASMGGGKGKNTEAFF
. | TRBJ2-2 | . | TRBV7-7 | 14 | TGTGCCAGCAGCTTAAATCAGAACACCGGGGAGCTGTTTTTT | CASSLNQNTGELFF
. | TRBJ1-5 | . | TRBV7-9 | 14 | TGTGCCAGCAGCTTGACAGCTAGCAATCAGCCCCAGCATTTT | CASSLTASNQPQHF